This section outlines one TCR beta chain sequence together with its context. Its antigen is not identified. The sample is drawn from a study of vaccination and CD4 T cells after COVID-19. V gave up 5 bases and J gave up 3 bases, with 11 bases separating them. This CDR3 has 14 amino acids. The Oncomine TCR Beta short-read assay was applied to DNA of cultured CD4+ T cells. A single record per CDR3 protein comes from TCRdb applying MiXCR to the PCR reads. Of around 10,000 distinct CDR3 sequences listed, roughly 72% are singletons. Treatment in this sample: roughly ten-day PBMC culture with coronavirus spike peptide pools or control peptides (ViraFEST assay).

This receptor was obtained from a human donor who had recovered from COVID-19. Sequencing was carried out using CD4+ T cells from blood, cultured in vitro. V is TRBV12-3 or TRBV12-4 and J is TRBJ1-5; D is uncertain. This chain's CDR3 is CASSLGLDNQPQHF. Here the CDR3 DNA reads TGTGCCAGCAGTCTAGGGCTCGACAATCAGCCCCAGCATTTT.